Listed here are 28 T cell receptor beta chains from one sample, sequenced in a study of cytomegalovirus exposure and HLA in healthy donors. The study ran its PCR with 60 Vbeta and 13 Jbeta primers. The data were produced by immunoSEQ multiplex PCR, yet TCRdb's version contains in-frame clones alone and is incomplete. The table has some 180,000 clones, about four fifths seen once. Sequencing input: PBMCs. These receptors originate from a man in his forties in good health and CMV-seronegative.

V is TRBV7-9 and J is TRBJ2-7, with TRBD2 matching 10 bases. CDR1 is SEHNR, CDR2 FQNEAQ, per germline (reference sequence). V shed 8 bases, J shed 2 bases, and the junction held 15 bases outside the gene matches. The CDR3 spans 17 residues. CDR3 in amino acids: CASSLPGLAGGAYEQYF. DNA for the CDR3: TGTGCCAGCTCACTGCCGGGCTTAGCGGGAGGCGCCTACGAGCAGTACTTC.

The rearrangement joins TRBV7-2 to TRBJ2-2; TRBD2 agrees at 13 bases. Germline lookup yields CDR1 SGHTA and CDR2 FQGNSA. This CDR3 contains 16 residues. J gave up 5 bases and V 5 bases, and 5 bases lay outside the gene matches. The DNA for the CDR3 is TGTGCCAGCAGCCGGACTAGCGGGAGTTCGACCGGGGAGCTGTTTTTT. Translated, it gives CASSRTSGSSTGELFF.

This clone occurred a few times. The rearrangement uses TRBV28 and TRBJ1-2; unclear D gene. The ends were cut back, 9 bases at V and 4 bases at J, with 12 bases in the middle. The CDR3 runs 12 residues. Per the germline V gene, CDR1 is MDHEN and CDR2 is SYDVKM. DNA for the CDR3: TGTGCCAGTAGAGTATACCCCTATGGCTACACCTTC. Translated, it gives CASRVYPYGYTF.

This rearrangement joins TRBV9 to TRBJ2-7; TRBD2 matches 8 bases. There are 14 residues in the CDR3. Unmatched junction bases numbered 4, after V lost 2 bases and J lost 3 bases. Per the germline V gene, CDR1 is SGDLS and CDR2 is YYNGEE. As DNA, the CDR3 is TGTGCCAGCAGCGTGGCTAGCGGGTTCTACGAGCAGTACTTC. Encoded protein: CASSVASGFYEQYF.

The rearrangement joins TRBV30 to TRBJ1-6, with 8 positions matching TRBD1. Germline V gives CDR1 GTSNPN, CDR2 SVGIG (reference sequence). CDR3 size: 15 residues. V lost 2 bases to trimming and J lost 6 bases; unmatched junction nucleotides: 6. CDR3 coding DNA: TGTGCCTGGAGTCAAGATGACAGGGGTAATTCACCCCTCCACTTT. This codes for CAWSQDDRGNSPLHF.

The rearrangement joins TRBV28 to TRBJ2-7; 8 bases match TRBD1. This CDR3 has 15 amino acids. From germline, CDR1 is MDHEN and CDR2 SYDVKM. The V gene end was trimmed by 6 bases and the J gene end by 7 bases; junction bases not matched to a gene: 14. CDR3 protein: CASRPTGARSGEQYF. The CDR3 bases are TGTGCCAGCAGGCCGACAGGGGCCCGATCGGGAGAGCAGTACTTC.

The rearrangement links TRBV6-6 to TRBJ2-1; tentatively, D is TRBD1 (6 bases). Trimming pared 4 bases from V and 7 bases from J, leaving 11 bases between. Germline V gene lookup returns CDR1 MNHNY and CDR2 SVGAGI (reference sequence). The CDR3 loop spans 13 amino acids. The CDR3 region has the DNA TGTGCCAGCAGTTCATTCCAGGGGAATGAGCAGTTCTTC. Amino acids: CASSSFQGNEQFF.

The CDR3 nucleotides are TGTGCCAGCTCACCAGGAATACTAAAAGAGACCCAGTACTTC. Translation: CASSPGILKETQYF. The V call is TRBV18, the J call TRBJ2-5; D ambiguous. In germline, CDR1 is KGHSH, CDR2 LQKENI. This CDR3 spans 14 amino acids. The V end was cut by 2 bases, the J end by 3 bases, with 10 bases between.

The chain couples TRBV11-3 to TRBJ2-3; 9 bases line up with TRBD2. The CDR3 covers 16 residues. V shed 1 base and J 5 bases; nucleotides not matched to a gene: 7. Looked up from germline, CDR1 is SGHNT and CDR2 is YENEEA. The CDR3 here is CASSLVGGGAGDTQYF. The CDR3 nucleotides read TGTGCCAGCAGCTTAGTGGGCGGGGGGGCCGGAGATACGCAGTATTTT. The whole variable domain, remainder taken from reference TRBV11-3 and TRBJ2-3, is EAGVVQSPRYKIIEKKQPVAFWCNPISGHNTLYWYLQNLGQGPELLIRYENEEAVDDSQLPKDRFSAERLKGVDSTLKIQPAELGDSAVYLCASSLVGGGAGDTQYFGPGTRLTVL.

The chain is built from TRBV7-9 and TRBJ1-3; 10 bases line up with TRBD1. Trimming at V came to 3 bases and at J to 7 bases, leaving 6 bases not matched to a gene. Germline lookup yields CDR1 SEHNR and CDR2 FQNEAQ (reference sequence). The length of the CDR3 is 15 residues. In nucleotides, the CDR3 is TGTGCCAGCAGCTTGAAGAGGGACAGGGGCAACACCATATATTTT. Its translation: CASSLKRDRGNTIYF.

The chain couples TRBV5-1 to TRBJ2-5; 7 bases are a match to TRBD1. The V and J ends lost 0 bases and 2 bases, in that order; junction bases with no gene match: 1. CDR1 and CDR2 from the germline V gene are SGHRS and YFSETQ. The CDR3 totals 14 residues. In DNA form, the CDR3 reads TGCGCCAGCAGCTTGGGACAGGGACAAGAGACCCAGTACTTC. This gives the protein CASSLGQGQETQYF. The variable domain in full, completed from reference TRBV5-1 and TRBJ2-5, reads KAGVTQTPRYLIKTRGQQVTLSCSPISGHRSVSWYQQTPGQGLQFLFEYFSETQRNKGNFPGRFSGRQFSNSRSEMNVSTLELGDSALYLCASSLGQGQETQYFGPGTRLLVL.

This chain joins TRBV7-3 and TRBJ1-3, with TRBD1 matching over 10 bases. V trimming: 2 bases; J trimming: 4 bases; junction bases outside the gene matches: 8. This CDR3 spans 17 amino acids. From germline, CDR1 is SGHTA and CDR2 FQGTGA. CDR3 sequence reads: CASSLHPGTGEGNTIYF. The CDR3 coding sequence is TGTGCCAGCAGCTTACACCCCGGGACAGGGGAAGGAAACACCATATATTTT.

The V gene is TRBV5-1, the J gene TRBJ2-3; 11 bases match TRBD1. V lost 0 bases and J lost 3; bases outside the gene matches: 3. The CDR3 consists of 16 residues. CDR1 is SGHRS and CDR2 is YFSETQ in the germline V gene. CDR3 nucleotide sequence: TGCGCCAGCAGCTTGGCGGGACAGGGGGGGACAGATACGCAGTATTTT. Translated, it gives CASSLAGQGGTDTQYF.

This chain joins TRBV7-8 and TRBJ2-3; D is possibly TRBD1 (6 bases). CDR3 size: 15 residues. The germline gives CDR1 SGHVS, CDR2 FQNEAQ. V lost 6 bases to trimming and J lost 2 bases, with 15 bases between them. Here the CDR3 DNA reads TGTGCCAGCAGTTTTGACAGGCCCAACACAGATACGCAGTATTTT. As protein: CASSFDRPNTDTQYF.

The chain is built from TRBV4-3 and TRBJ2-3; 11 nucleotides agree with TRBD2. CDR1 LGHNA and CDR2 YSLEER come from the germline V gene. CDR3 length: 16 amino acids. Germline trimming cut 2 bases from V and 4 bases from J; bases unmatched to any gene: 5. The CDR3 is CASSQRGLAGSDTQYF. The DNA for the CDR3 is TGCGCCAGCAGCCAACGAGGACTAGCGGGCTCAGATACGCAGTATTTT.

CDR3 amino acids: CASSLSGGAKDTQYF. In DNA form, the CDR3 reads TGTGCCAGCAGTCTTAGCGGGGGGGCGAAAGATACGCAGTATTTT. The chain is built from TRBV7-3 and TRBJ2-3; 11 bases line up with TRBD2. The CDR3 has 15 residues. Trimming removed 6 bases from V and 5 bases from J; junction bases left unmatched: 7. CDR1 SGHTA and CDR2 FQGTGA come from the germline V gene. The full variable domain, rest sourced from reference TRBV7-3 and TRBJ2-3, is GAGVSQTPSNKVTEKGKYVELRCDPISGHTALYWYRQSLGQGPEFLIYFQGTGAADDSGLPNDRFFAVRPEGSVSTLKIQRTERGDSAVYLCASSLSGGAKDTQYFGPGTRLTVL.

The rearrangement joins TRBV27 to TRBJ1-4; TRBD1 aligns across 9 bases. With V trimmed by 5 bases and J by 7 bases, 5 bases remained unmatched. Germline loops: CDR1 MNHEY, CDR2 SMNVEV (reference sequence). The CDR3 runs 14 residues. CDR3 in amino acids: CASSLRQGGEKLFF. CDR3 in DNA: TGTGCCAGCAGTCTTCGACAGGGGGGTGAAAAACTGTTTTTT.

This chain uses TRBV9 with TRBJ2-7, with D perhaps matching TRBD2 (5 bases). CDR1 is SGDLS and CDR2 is YYNGEE in the germline V gene. Trimming took off 0 bases at V and 3 bases at J, with 10 bases between the two ends. The CDR3 totals 14 residues. The CDR3 coding sequence is TGTGCCAGCAGCGTAGATGAGGGATACTACGAGCAGTACTTC. Translated, it gives CASSVDEGYYEQYF.

V is TRBV7-3 and J is TRBJ2-5; 8 positions agree with TRBD1. This CDR3 region has 15 residues. With 7 bases clipped from V and 3 bases from J, the junction kept 10 bases outside the gene matches. Germline V gene lookup returns CDR1 SGHTA and CDR2 FQGTGA. In nucleotides, the CDR3 is TGTGCCAGCATCCGGAAGGGACAGGATAAAGAGACCCAGTACTTC. Translated, it gives CASIRKGQDKETQYF.

The rearrangement joins TRBV9 to TRBJ2-1; 8 bases agree with TRBD2. The trim removed 4 bases at V and 5 bases at J, leaving 17 bases unmatched. This CDR3 is built from 18 residues. From germline, CDR1 is SGDLS and CDR2 YYNGEE. The CDR3 here is CASSPRPASGSGHNEQFF. Here the CDR3 DNA reads TGTGCCAGCAGCCCCCGGCCGGCTAGCGGGTCCGGTCACAATGAGCAGTTCTTC.

This clone was detected once. The chain couples TRBV18 to TRBJ2-5; tentative D call: TRBD1 (5 bases). V was cut by 0 bases and J by 4 bases, with 12 bases left in between. This CDR3 has 15 residues. The germline CDR1 and CDR2 sequences are KGHSH and LQKENI. CDR3 region: CASSPPITGRETQYF. The CDR3 DNA reads TGTGCCAGCTCACCACCGATAACAGGCAGAGAGACCCAGTACTTC.

The V call is TRBV5-5, the J call TRBJ1-2; TRBD1 might be the D (5 bases). The germline gives CDR1 SGHKS, CDR2 YYEKEE (reference sequence). V lost 3 bases and J lost 4, with 19 bases in between. CDR3 length: 16 amino acids. This CDR3 reads CASSSGGGTLSYGYTF. The CDR3 bases are TGTGCCAGCAGCTCGGGTGGGGGGACTTTATCCTATGGCTACACCTTC.

The V gene is TRBV5-1, the J gene TRBJ2-1; TRBD1 matches 8 bases. V lost 4 bases, J lost 1 base, and 4 bases stayed unmatched. Per germline, CDR1 SGHRS and CDR2 YFSETQ. The CDR3 extends over 15 amino acids. CDR3 sequence (DNA): TGCGCCAGCAGCCGGGACAGGACATCCTACAATGAGCAGTTCTTC. Translation: CASSRDRTSYNEQFF.

The chain has TRBV7-2 and TRBJ1-3; 7 nucleotides agree with TRBD1. From germline, CDR1 is SGHTA and CDR2 FQGNSA. The junction had 10 bases not matched to a gene; V was cut back by 4 bases and J by 4 bases. The CDR3 loop spans 16 amino acids. CDR3 DNA: TGTGCCAGCAGCTATGGGAACAGGGGTGTAGGAAACACCATATATTTT. Amino acids: CASSYGNRGVGNTIYF.

A word on this clone: The same CDR3 arises from other DNA sequences in this sample as well. The rearrangement uses TRBV29-1 and TRBJ1-2, with 7 bases identical to TRBD1. The CDR3 covers 11 residues. Germline loops: CDR1 SQVTM, CDR2 ANQGSEA. V shed 7 bases and J 4 bases; nucleotides not matched to a gene: 3. CDR3: CSGGDSYGYTF. The CDR3 DNA is TGCAGCGGGGGGGACAGCTATGGCTACACCTTC.

The chain is built from TRBV15 and TRBJ2-2; the D is unclear. Germline CDR1 and CDR2: LNHNV and YYDKDF (reference sequence). The CDR3 consists of 14 residues. Between the trimmed V and J ends, which lost 1 base and 5 bases, there was a span of 8 bases. DNA for the CDR3: TGTGCCACCAGCAGAGGCGAAAGAACCGGGGAGCTGTTTTTT. Residues: CATSRGERTGELFF. Filled out from reference TRBV15 and TRBJ2-2, the complete variable domain reads DAMVIQNPRYQVTQFGKPVTLSCSQTLNHNVMYWYQQKSSQAPKLLFHYYDKDFNNEADTPDNFQSRRPNTSFCFLDIRSPGLGDTAMYLCATSRGERTGELFFGEGSRLTVL.

The rearrangement joins TRBV28 to TRBJ2-7, with D perhaps matching TRBD2 (6 bases). The V end was cut by 5 bases, the J end by 9 bases, with 11 bases between. CDR1 and CDR2 from the germline V gene are MDHEN and SYDVKM. This CDR3 has 11 amino acids. Here the CDR3 reads CASSRGYSQYF. The DNA for the CDR3 is TGTGCCAGCAGTCGGGGGTATTCGCAGTACTTC. Drawing the rest from reference TRBV28 and TRBJ2-7, the complete variable domain is DVKVTQSSRYLVKRTGEKVFLECVQDMDHENMFWYRQDPGLGLRLIYFSYDVKMKEKGDIPEGYSVSREKKERFSLILESASTNQTSMYLCASSRGYSQYFGPGTRLTVT.

This clone turned up a few times. CDR3 bases: TGTGCCTGGACTTATCAGAAGAACACTGAAGCTTTCTTT. It encodes CAWTYQKNTEAFF. The V call is TRBV30, the J call TRBJ1-1; D unclear. The CDR3 is 13 amino acids. Looked up from germline, CDR1 is GTSNPN and CDR2 is SVGIG (reference sequence). The V end lost 4 bases, the J end lost 1 base, and 10 bases lay between the germline ends.